This entry lists 18 T cell receptor beta chains sequenced from one sample in a study of CD4 T cells in relation to SARS-CoV-2 and coronaviruses. The unexposed donors gave CD4+ T cells in 2011-2018, prior to COVID-19. After ten to eleven days of culture, CD4+ T cells were isolated. Using immunoSEQ multiplex PCR, the repertoire was profiled, and TCRdb retains in-frame clones only, with some absent. The sample shows some 29,000 clones, 76% of them seen only once. The antigens for these receptors are not known. The sample consisted of CD4+ T cells from PBMCs, cultured in vitro. Receptors originate from a human donor in good health.

This clone was found a few times. This chain joins TRBV30 and TRBJ2-1; 8 nucleotides align to TRBD1. CDR3 size: 12 residues. Germline V gives CDR1 GTSNPN, CDR2 SVGIG (reference sequence). J gave up 4 bases and V 7 bases, and 3 bases lay outside the gene matches. CDR3 in DNA: TGTGCCTACGGACAGGGATACAATGAGCAGTTCTTC. Translation gives CAYGQGYNEQFF. Combining the CDR3 with reference TRBV30 and TRBJ2-1 gives the whole variable domain SQTIHQWPATLVQPVGSPLSLECTVEGTSNPNLYWYRQAAGRGLQLLFYSVGIGQISSEVPQNLSASRPQDRQFILSSKKLLLSDSGFYLCAYGQGYNEQFFGPGTRLTVL.

The chain uses TRBV29-1 and TRBJ2-2, with no clear D. Germline V CDR1 and CDR2: SQVTM, ANQGSEA. The CDR3 extends over 13 amino acids. Trimming shortened V by 4 bases and J by 0 bases, and 6 bases separated the two germline ends. CDR3 DNA: TGCAGCGTTGGACCTACGAACACCGGGGAGCTGTTTTTT. Translation: CSVGPTNTGELFF.

This sequence joins TRBV7-8 and TRBJ2-5; tentative D call: TRBD1 (6 bases). The CDR3 has 15 residues. In germline, CDR1 is SGHVS, CDR2 FQNEAQ. With 4 bases removed from V and 4 bases from J, the gap between germline ends came to 16 bases. The CDR3 region is CASSWGLGAAETQYF. In DNA form, the CDR3 reads TGTGCCAGCAGCTGGGGTCTGGGGGCGGCAGAGACCCAGTACTTC.

This clone has just a few counts. The J gene is TRBJ2-1, the V gene TRBV7-9; possibly TRBD2 for D (5 bases). Germline V CDR1 and CDR2: SEHNR, FQNEAQ (reference sequence). The CDR3 contains 15 residues. Trimming took 1 base from V and 4 from J, leaving 11 bases between them. CDR3 in amino acids: CASSLGGNSYNEQFF. The CDR3 nucleotides read TGTGCCAGCAGCTTAGGAGGGAATTCTTACAATGAGCAGTTCTTC.

CDR3 DNA sequence: TGTGCCAGCAGTGAACGGCCGGGGAACACTGAAGCTTTCTTT. Its translation is CASSERPGNTEAFF. The V and J genes are TRBV2 and TRBJ1-1; D not certain. CDR3 length: 14 residues. Germline-derived CDR1 and CDR2 are SNHLY and FYNNEI. V was trimmed by 2 bases and J by 1 base, leaving 8 bases between them. Full variable domain (remainder filled in from reference TRBV2 and TRBJ1-1): EPEVTQTPSHQVTQMGQEVILRCVPISNHLYFYWYRQILGQKVEFLVSFYNNEISEKSEIFDDQFSVERPDGSNFTLKIRSTKLEDSAMYFCASSERPGNTEAFFGQGTRLTVV.

This chain links TRBV27 with TRBJ2-2, with unresolved D. This CDR3 comprises 13 residues. Germline-derived CDR1 and CDR2 are MNHEY and SMNVEV (reference sequence). With 5 bases removed from V and 6 bases from J, the gap between germline ends came to 10 bases. This CDR3 is CASSPIRAGELFF. CDR3 sequence (DNA): TGTGCCAGCAGTCCAATAAGGGCCGGGGAGCTGTTTTTT.

This chain links TRBV5-6 with TRBJ2-7, with 16 bases aligning to TRBD2. The CDR3 covers 18 residues. V shed 4 bases, J shed 2 bases, and the junction held 9 bases outside the gene matches. Germline CDR1 reads SGHDT; CDR2 reads YYEEEE. CDR3 in amino acids: CASSIPGTSGGVPYEQYF. In nucleotides, the CDR3 is TGTGCCAGCAGCATTCCCGGGACTAGCGGGGGGGTACCCTACGAGCAGTACTTC.

CDR3 sequence (DNA): TGTGCCAGCAGCCAAACCGGGACAAGCTCTATCACCGGGGAGCTGTTTTTT. Protein sequence: CASSQTGTSSITGELFF. The genes are TRBV7-9 and TRBJ2-2, with a possible D match to TRBD1 (6 bases). The germline V and J ends were trimmed by 5 bases and 4 bases, with 20 bases remaining between them. The CDR3 has 17 residues. Per germline, CDR1 SEHNR and CDR2 FQNEAQ (reference sequence).

The J gene is TRBJ1-4, the V gene TRBV12-3 or TRBV12-4; D call uncertain. With 5 bases removed from V and 7 bases from J, the gap between germline ends came to 5 bases. This CDR3 contains 11 residues. CDR3 DNA: TGTGCCAGCAGTCGAGGTGAAAAACTGTTTTTT. Translating gives CASSRGEKLFF.

The chain is built from TRBV3-1 (or the pseudogene TRBV3-2) and TRBJ2-7, with D unresolved. The CDR3 covers 12 residues. Germline V gives CDR1 LGHDT, CDR2 YNNKEL (reference sequence). The ends were cut back, 1 base at V and 2 bases at J, with 3 bases in the middle. Here the CDR3 DNA reads TGTGCCAGCAGCCAAGCAACCTACGAGCAGTACTTC. Encoded protein: CASSQATYEQYF.

This chain uses TRBV30 with TRBJ1-1; D unresolved. Per germline, CDR1 GTSNPN and CDR2 SVGIG (reference sequence). V was cut by 3 bases and J by 0 bases, with 8 bases left in between. The CDR3 length is 13 residues. CDR3: CAWSKGLNTEAFF. CDR3 DNA: TGTGCCTGGAGCAAAGGGTTGAACACTGAAGCTTTCTTT.

The V gene is TRBV18, the J gene TRBJ2-7, with D possibly being TRBD1 (5 bases). V was clipped by 0 bases and J by 3 bases, with 6 bases between them. The germline gives CDR1 KGHSH, CDR2 LQKENI. This CDR3 spans 13 amino acids. The CDR3 region has the DNA TGTGCCAGCTCACCACCGCAGGGCTACGAGCAGTACTTC. This translates into CASSPPQGYEQYF.

The chain is built from TRBV5-1 and TRBJ2-1; the D is unclear. CDR1 SGHRS and CDR2 YFSETQ come from the germline V gene. The CDR3 sequence is 13 residues long. V lost 0 bases to trimming and J lost 4 bases, with 5 bases between them. The DNA of the CDR3 is TGCGCCAGCAGCTTGGACACTTACAATGAGCAGTTCTTC. It codes for CASSLDTYNEQFF.

CDR3 nucleotide sequence: TGTGCCACTGTAGCGGGGGCGGGGGAGACCCAGTACTTC. It encodes CATVAGAGETQYF. This sequence joins TRBV19 and TRBJ2-5; 9 bases are a match to TRBD2. CDR3 length equals 13 residues. Germline values: CDR1 LNHDA, CDR2 SQIVND (reference sequence). The trim removed 10 bases at V and 5 bases at J, leaving 8 bases unmatched. Looking up the rest from reference TRBV19 and TRBJ2-5 gives the full variable domain: DGGITQSPKYLFRKEGQNVTLSCEQNLNHDAMYWYRQDPGQGLRLIYYSQIVNDFQKGDIAEGYSVSREKKESFPLTVTSAQKNPTAFYLCATVAGAGETQYFGPGTRLLVL.

The J gene is TRBJ2-2, the V gene TRBV19; 9 nucleotides match TRBD2. The CDR3 consists of 22 residues. Germline assignment: CDR1 LNHDA and CDR2 SQIVND (reference sequence). V trimming: 3 bases; J trimming: 7 bases; junction bases outside the gene matches: 27. As DNA, the CDR3 is TGTGCCAGTAGTATCATCTTGAGGCGGGGGGGCCTCCGTCTTTTTTTAGGCGGGGAGCTGTTTTTT. Translation: CASSIILRRGGLRLFLGGELFF.

J is TRBJ2-2 and V is TRBV3-1 (or the pseudogene TRBV3-2); the D gene could be TRBD1 or TRBD2 (5 bases each). V was clipped by 3 bases and J by 2 bases, with 7 bases between them. The CDR3 sequence is 14 residues long. Per the germline V gene, CDR1 is LGHDT and CDR2 is YNNKEL (reference sequence). The CDR3 loop is CASSQGVNTGELFF. The CDR3 DNA reads as TGTGCCAGCAGCCAGGGGGTCAACACCGGGGAGCTGTTTTTT.

This chain links TRBV3-1 (or the pseudogene TRBV3-2) with TRBJ2-3; D not resolved. CDR1 is LGHDT and CDR2 is YNNKEL in the germline V gene (reference sequence). V was shortened by 4 bases and J by 7 bases, with 15 bases between the two germline ends. CDR3 length: 14 amino acids. Written as DNA, the CDR3 is TGTGCCAGCAGCCCCGGGCCCTTCCCGAATACGCAGTATTTT. This translates into CASSPGPFPNTQYF.

This chain links TRBV2 with TRBJ2-3; D gene unclear. This CDR3 spans 14 amino acids. Germline loops: CDR1 SNHLY, CDR2 FYNNEI. The germline V and J ends were trimmed by 8 bases and 0 bases, with 12 bases remaining between them. CDR3 sequence (DNA): TGTGCCAGCCGCCAGGCTACTAGCACAGATACGCAGTATTTT. This encodes CASRQATSTDTQYF.